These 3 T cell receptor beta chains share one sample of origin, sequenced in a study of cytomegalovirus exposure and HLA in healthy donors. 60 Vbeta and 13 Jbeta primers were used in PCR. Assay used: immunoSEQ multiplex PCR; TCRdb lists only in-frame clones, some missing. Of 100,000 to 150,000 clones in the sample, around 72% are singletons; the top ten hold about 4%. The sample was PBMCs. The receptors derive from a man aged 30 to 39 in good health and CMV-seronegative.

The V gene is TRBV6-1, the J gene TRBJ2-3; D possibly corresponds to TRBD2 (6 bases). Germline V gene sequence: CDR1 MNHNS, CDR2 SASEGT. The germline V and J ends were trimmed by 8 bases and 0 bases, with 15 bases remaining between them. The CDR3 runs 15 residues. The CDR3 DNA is TGTGCCAGCGTTCAGTACGGGGGAAGCACAGATACGCAGTATTTT. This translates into CASVQYGGSTDTQYF.

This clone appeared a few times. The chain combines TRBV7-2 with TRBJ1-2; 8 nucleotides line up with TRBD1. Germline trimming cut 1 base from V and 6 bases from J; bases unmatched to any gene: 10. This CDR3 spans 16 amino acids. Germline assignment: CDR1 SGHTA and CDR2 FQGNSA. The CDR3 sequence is CASSLGSSQGANGYTF. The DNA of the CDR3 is TGTGCCAGCAGCTTAGGATCCTCCCAGGGGGCTAATGGCTACACCTTC.

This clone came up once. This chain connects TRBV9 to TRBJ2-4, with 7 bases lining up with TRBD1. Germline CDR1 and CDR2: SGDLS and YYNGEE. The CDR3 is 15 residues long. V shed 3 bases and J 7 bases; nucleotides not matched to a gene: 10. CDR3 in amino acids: CASSDLENRGNIQYF. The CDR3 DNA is TGTGCCAGCAGCGATCTAGAAAACAGGGGTAACATTCAGTACTTC.